One and the same sample provided the 28 T cell receptor beta chains below, sequenced in a study of cytomegalovirus exposure and HLA in healthy donors. The PCR used 60 Vbeta and 13 Jbeta primers. The repertoire was sequenced with immunoSEQ multiplex PCR; TCRdb's copy has only in-frame clones and lacks some. The sample carries around 190,000 clones, about 78% recorded once. The sample was PBMCs. The receptors were gathered from a middle-aged man in good health and CMV-seronegative.

This clone has just a few counts. The chain combines TRBV7-2 with TRBJ1-5; the match to TRBD1 covers 7 bases. With 1 base clipped from V and 7 bases from J, the junction kept 16 bases outside the gene matches. The CDR3 extends over 18 amino acids. In germline, CDR1 is SGHTA, CDR2 FQGNSA. The DNA of the CDR3 is TGTGCCAGCAGCTTAGGACGTGGGCAGACAGGGCGTGACCAGCCCCAGCATTTT. Protein sequence: CASSLGRGQTGRDQPQHF.

The chain employs TRBV5-4 and TRBJ2-5; 10 nucleotides line up with TRBD1. Germline loops: CDR1 SGHNT, CDR2 YYREEE (reference sequence). V was clipped by 4 bases and J by 5 bases; unmatched bases: 5. This CDR3 region has 14 residues. This CDR3 reads CASSPTGGRETQYF. Here the CDR3 DNA reads TGTGCCAGCAGCCCGACAGGGGGCAGGGAGACCCAGTACTTC.

The rearrangement uses TRBV9 and TRBJ2-5; 9 nucleotides agree with TRBD1. CDR1 is SGDLS and CDR2 is YYNGEE in the germline V gene. The CDR3 runs to 15 residues. V was pared by 0 bases and J by 2 bases, with 2 bases of the junction left unmatched. The CDR3 loop reads CASSVEGTGQETQYF. The CDR3 region has the DNA TGTGCCAGCAGCGTAGAGGGGACAGGGCAAGAGACCCAGTACTTC.

This sequence joins TRBV27 and TRBJ2-1; D may be TRBD2 (5 bases). V lost 6 bases, J lost 7 bases, and 16 bases lay in between. The length of the CDR3 is 14 residues. The germline CDR1 and CDR2 sequences are MNHEY and SMNVEV (reference sequence). CDR3 in DNA: TGTGCCAGCAGCCGGACTGACGTAGTTAATGAGCAGTTCTTC. As protein: CASSRTDVVNEQFF.

CDR3 sequence reads: CASSAWTGTLSGNTIYF. The CDR3 DNA reads TGCGCCAGCAGCGCCTGGACAGGGACTCTCTCTGGAAACACCATATATTTT. The genes are TRBV5-1 and TRBJ1-3; 8 nucleotides agree with TRBD1. The V gene end was trimmed by 4 bases and the J gene end by 0 bases; junction bases not matched to a gene: 9. This CDR3 is built from 17 residues. Germline-derived CDR1 and CDR2 are SGHRS and YFSETQ.

The sample holds a few counts of this clone. The genes are TRBV29-1 and TRBJ2-5, with 9 bases that match TRBD1. V trimming: 6 bases; J trimming: 4 bases; junction bases outside the gene matches: 6. The CDR3 is 13 amino acids. CDR1 is SQVTM, CDR2 ANQGSEA, per germline. The CDR3 here is CSVAPDRGETQYF. Written as DNA, the CDR3 is TGCAGCGTCGCACCGGACAGGGGAGAGACCCAGTACTTC.

This sequence joins TRBV2 and TRBJ2-3, with 15 bases fitting TRBD2. Trimming at V came to 5 bases and at J to 9 bases, leaving 15 bases not matched to a gene. Germline-derived CDR1 and CDR2 are SNHLY and FYNNEI. The CDR3 extends over 18 amino acids. CDR3 protein: CASSTTGTSGGLAGTQYF. CDR3 nucleotide sequence: TGTGCCAGCAGTACTACCGGGACTAGCGGGGGGCTAGCAGGGACGCAGTATTTT.

The chain employs TRBV19 and TRBJ2-5, with TRBD2 matching 12 bases. Germline CDR1 LNHDA, CDR2 SQIVND (reference sequence). This CDR3 comprises 15 residues. Trimming took 4 bases from V and 4 from J; bases not matched to a gene: 4. The CDR3, as DNA: TGTGCCAGTAGTACTAGCGGGGGGGCCAGAGAGACCCAGTACTTC. Translated, it gives CASSTSGGARETQYF.

This chain links TRBV5-4 with TRBJ2-5; 14 bases map to TRBD2. The CDR3 sequence is 16 residues long. Germline CDR1 and CDR2: SGHNT and YYREEE (reference sequence). With 3 bases clipped from V and 4 bases from J, the junction kept 5 bases outside the gene matches. The DNA for the CDR3 is TGTGCCAGCAGCTCTCGACTAGCGGGGGGGTCAGAGACCCAGTACTTC. Its translation: CASSSRLAGGSETQYF.

This rearrangement joins TRBV7-9 to TRBJ2-7; D call uncertain. The length of the CDR3 is 14 residues. With 2 bases removed from V and 6 bases from J, the gap between germline ends came to 14 bases. Germline loops: CDR1 SEHNR, CDR2 FQNEAQ (reference sequence). CDR3 in amino acids: CASSLSGGLGEQYF. The CDR3, as DNA: TGTGCCAGCAGCTTATCCGGCGGTCTTGGCGAGCAGTACTTC.

This chain connects TRBV18 to TRBJ1-5; 7 positions match TRBD1. The CDR3 is 14 residues long. Germline V gene lookup returns CDR1 KGHSH and CDR2 LQKENI. The V and J ends lost 3 bases and 5 bases, in that order; junction bases with no gene match: 4. CDR3 sequence reads: CASSPGQSYQPQHF. As DNA, the CDR3 is TGTGCCAGCTCACCGGGACAGAGTTATCAGCCCCAGCATTTT.

The CDR3 DNA is TGCGCCAGCAGTGAGTCGGGCAGGGACAGGCCCGTTGGTGAGCAGTTCTTC. This encodes CASSESGRDRPVGEQFF. This chain connects TRBV10-1 to TRBJ2-1, with 8 bases lining up with TRBD1. The germline CDR1 and CDR2 sequences are WNHNN and SYGVQD (reference sequence). The CDR3 spans 17 residues. The V segment lost 0 bases and the J segment 9 bases; nucleotides outside the gene matches: 13.

The chain joins TRBV18 to TRBJ1-5; 7 nucleotides line up with TRBD1. CDR3 length: 16 amino acids. V dropped 4 bases and J dropped 1; count of bases not matched to a gene: 7. CDR1 is KGHSH and CDR2 is LQKENI in the germline V gene. CDR3 coding DNA: TGTGCCAGCTCACTCTCGACAGGGAACAGCAATCAGCCCCAGCATTTT. Protein: CASSLSTGNSNQPQHF.

CDR3 nucleotide sequence: TGCAGTGTAAAGGGAGAGCCCCAGCATTTT. Amino acid sequence: CSVKGEPQHF. V and J are TRBV20-1 and TRBJ1-5; D unresolved. In germline, CDR1 is DFQATT, CDR2 SNEGSKA (reference sequence). With 7 bases removed from V and 8 bases from J, the gap between germline ends came to 9 bases. CDR3 length: 10 amino acids.

CDR3 coding DNA: TGTGCCAGCAGTTACGGCCAGGTCCGTCCACCCCTCCACTTT. Amino acid sequence: CASSYGQVRPPLHF. The chain couples TRBV6-6 to TRBJ1-6; D remains unclear. The CDR3 runs to 14 residues. From germline, CDR1 is MNHNY and CDR2 SVGAGI (reference sequence). V was pared by 2 bases and J by 11 bases, with 13 bases between.

The J gene is TRBJ1-1, the V gene TRBV9; 7 bases are a match to TRBD1. The CDR3 runs to 14 residues. Germline V CDR1 and CDR2: SGDLS, YYNGEE. With V trimmed by 0 bases and J by 4 bases, 3 bases remained unmatched. CDR3 protein: CASSVEGAPTEAFF. The CDR3, as DNA: TGTGCCAGCAGCGTAGAGGGGGCCCCCACTGAAGCTTTCTTT.

This clone was recorded once. The rearrangement links TRBV11-1 to TRBJ2-4, with 9 bases fitting TRBD1. In germline, CDR1 is SGHAT, CDR2 FQDESV (reference sequence). This CDR3 is built from 16 residues. With 5 bases clipped from V and 5 bases from J, the junction kept 10 bases outside the gene matches. The CDR3 nucleotides are TGTGCCAGCAGCCACTCCGGGACAGGGTGGGAAAACATTCAGTACTTC. Protein: CASSHSGTGWENIQYF.

The CDR3 nucleotides read TGTGCCAGCAGCCACCGACTAGCGGGAGTCACAGATACGCAGTATTTT. Translating it yields CASSHRLAGVTDTQYF. The chain employs TRBV14 and TRBJ2-3; 12 bases are a match to TRBD2. This CDR3 has 16 amino acids. V dropped 3 bases and J dropped 2; count of bases not matched to a gene: 3. Germline V gene sequence: CDR1 SGHDN, CDR2 FVKESK. The full variable domain, with the rest looked up from reference TRBV14 and TRBJ2-3, is EAGVTQFPSHSVIEKGQTVTLRCDPISGHDNLYWYRRVMGKEIKFLLHFVKESKQDESGMPNNRFLAERTGGTYSTLKVQPAELEDSGVYFCASSHRLAGVTDTQYFGPGTRLTVL.

V gene TRBV4-3 combines with J gene TRBJ2-2; 9 bases map to TRBD1. The CDR3 length is 16 residues. Per the germline V gene, CDR1 is LGHNA and CDR2 is YSLEER. V was clipped by 4 bases and J by 3 bases; unmatched bases: 6. Here the CDR3 DNA reads TGCGCCAGCAGCCGAGACAGGGGGGTCGACACCGGGGAGCTGTTTTTT. Residues: CASSRDRGVDTGELFF.

CDR3 residues: CASILRQGFPEETQYF. The CDR3 DNA reads TGTGCCAGCATTCTCCGACAGGGCTTTCCGGAAGAGACCCAGTACTTC. The V call is TRBV6-6, the J call TRBJ2-5, with 7 bases aligning to TRBD1. This CDR3 spans 16 amino acids. Germline V gene sequence: CDR1 MNHNY, CDR2 SVGAGI (reference sequence). Germline trimming cut 7 bases from V and 3 bases from J; bases unmatched to any gene: 14.

V is TRBV7-2 and J is TRBJ1-2; D perhaps matches TRBD1 (5 bases). CDR3 size: 15 residues. Germline V gives CDR1 SGHTA, CDR2 FQGNSA. V lost 1 base and J 7 bases, leaving 16 bases between the germline ends. The CDR3 DNA follows: TGTGCCAGCAGCTTAGGCTGGCAGGTGGGGGGTGGCTACACCTTC. Its translation: CASSLGWQVGGGYTF.

V usage is TRBV6-1 and J usage is TRBJ2-7, with D possibly TRBD1 on 5 matching bases. Germline lookup yields CDR1 MNHNS and CDR2 SASEGT. V was cut by 6 bases and J by 0 bases, with 12 bases left in between. The CDR3 runs 14 residues. Written as DNA, the CDR3 is TGTGCCAGCAGGGACACGGGTATCTCCTACGAGCAGTACTTC. It translates to CASRDTGISYEQYF.

The V gene is TRBV7-9, the J gene TRBJ2-5; 7 bases fit TRBD2. In germline, CDR1 is SEHNR, CDR2 FQNEAQ (reference sequence). The J segment lost 1 base and the V segment lost 7 bases, leaving 12 bases of the junction unmatched. This CDR3 spans 16 amino acids. CDR3 bases: TGTGCCAGCACCCCTCGGGGGGAGCGGGGCCAAGAGACCCAGTACTTC. It is translated as CASTPRGERGQETQYF. Using reference TRBV7-9 and TRBJ2-5 for the parts outside the CDR3, the full variable domain is DTGVSQNPRHKITKRGQNVTFRCDPISEHNRLYWYRQTLGQGPEFLTYFQNEAQLEKSRLLSDRFSAERPKGSFSTLEIQRTEQGDSAMYLCASTPRGERGQETQYFGPGTRLLVL.

Here the CDR3 reads CAIMRVGQGYEQYF. DNA of the CDR3: TGTGCCATCATGAGGGTAGGACAGGGCTACGAGCAGTACTTC. The rearrangement uses TRBV10-3 and TRBJ2-7, with 8 nucleotides matching TRBD1. V shed 7 bases and J 3 bases; nucleotides not matched to a gene: 8. CDR3 length: 14 residues. Germline V CDR1 and CDR2: ENHRY, SYGVKD.

This rearrangement joins TRBV30 to TRBJ2-1; 11 nucleotides agree with TRBD1. Germline V gives CDR1 GTSNPN, CDR2 SVGIG (reference sequence). The CDR3 length is 14 residues. V shed 3 bases, J shed 5 bases, and the junction held 3 bases outside the gene matches. DNA of the CDR3: TGTGCCTGGAGCGGACAGGGGGCAAACAATGAGCAGTTCTTC. This gives the protein CAWSGQGANNEQFF.

This clone was observed a handful of times. CDR3 in amino acids: CASVGGTGSEQYF. Here the CDR3 DNA reads TGTGCTAGTGTGGGCGGGACAGGGTCCGAGCAGTACTTC. This chain links TRBV12-5 with TRBJ2-7; 9 nucleotides agree with TRBD1. Losses at the gene ends were 7 bases for V and 6 bases for J; bases not matched to a gene: 7. CDR3 size: 13 residues. CDR1 LGHNT and CDR2 FRNRAP come from the germline V gene. The full variable domain, with the rest looked up from reference TRBV12-5 and TRBJ2-7, is DARVTQTPRHKVTEMGQEVTMRCQPILGHNTVFWYRQTMMQGLELLAYFRNRAPLDDSGMPKDRFSAEMPDATLATLKIQPSEPRDSAVYFCASVGGTGSEQYFGPGTRLTVT.

V is TRBV7-7 and J is TRBJ2-7; a possible D gene is TRBD1 (6 bases). The CDR3 has 14 amino acids. V gave up 5 bases and J gave up 1 base, with 12 bases separating them. In germline, CDR1 is SSHAT, CDR2 FNYEAQ (reference sequence). CDR3: CASSVGQRSYEQYF. CDR3 bases: TGTGCCAGCAGCGTCGGACAGAGGTCCTACGAGCAGTACTTC.

The rearrangement joins TRBV11-2 to TRBJ2-5; no clear D gene. The germline V and J ends were trimmed by 5 bases and 1 base, with 2 bases remaining between them. Germline V lookup: CDR1 SGHAT, CDR2 FQNNGV. This CDR3 region has 11 residues. CDR3 region: CASSLQETQYF. The CDR3 region has the DNA TGTGCCAGCAGCCTCCAAGAGACCCAGTACTTC.